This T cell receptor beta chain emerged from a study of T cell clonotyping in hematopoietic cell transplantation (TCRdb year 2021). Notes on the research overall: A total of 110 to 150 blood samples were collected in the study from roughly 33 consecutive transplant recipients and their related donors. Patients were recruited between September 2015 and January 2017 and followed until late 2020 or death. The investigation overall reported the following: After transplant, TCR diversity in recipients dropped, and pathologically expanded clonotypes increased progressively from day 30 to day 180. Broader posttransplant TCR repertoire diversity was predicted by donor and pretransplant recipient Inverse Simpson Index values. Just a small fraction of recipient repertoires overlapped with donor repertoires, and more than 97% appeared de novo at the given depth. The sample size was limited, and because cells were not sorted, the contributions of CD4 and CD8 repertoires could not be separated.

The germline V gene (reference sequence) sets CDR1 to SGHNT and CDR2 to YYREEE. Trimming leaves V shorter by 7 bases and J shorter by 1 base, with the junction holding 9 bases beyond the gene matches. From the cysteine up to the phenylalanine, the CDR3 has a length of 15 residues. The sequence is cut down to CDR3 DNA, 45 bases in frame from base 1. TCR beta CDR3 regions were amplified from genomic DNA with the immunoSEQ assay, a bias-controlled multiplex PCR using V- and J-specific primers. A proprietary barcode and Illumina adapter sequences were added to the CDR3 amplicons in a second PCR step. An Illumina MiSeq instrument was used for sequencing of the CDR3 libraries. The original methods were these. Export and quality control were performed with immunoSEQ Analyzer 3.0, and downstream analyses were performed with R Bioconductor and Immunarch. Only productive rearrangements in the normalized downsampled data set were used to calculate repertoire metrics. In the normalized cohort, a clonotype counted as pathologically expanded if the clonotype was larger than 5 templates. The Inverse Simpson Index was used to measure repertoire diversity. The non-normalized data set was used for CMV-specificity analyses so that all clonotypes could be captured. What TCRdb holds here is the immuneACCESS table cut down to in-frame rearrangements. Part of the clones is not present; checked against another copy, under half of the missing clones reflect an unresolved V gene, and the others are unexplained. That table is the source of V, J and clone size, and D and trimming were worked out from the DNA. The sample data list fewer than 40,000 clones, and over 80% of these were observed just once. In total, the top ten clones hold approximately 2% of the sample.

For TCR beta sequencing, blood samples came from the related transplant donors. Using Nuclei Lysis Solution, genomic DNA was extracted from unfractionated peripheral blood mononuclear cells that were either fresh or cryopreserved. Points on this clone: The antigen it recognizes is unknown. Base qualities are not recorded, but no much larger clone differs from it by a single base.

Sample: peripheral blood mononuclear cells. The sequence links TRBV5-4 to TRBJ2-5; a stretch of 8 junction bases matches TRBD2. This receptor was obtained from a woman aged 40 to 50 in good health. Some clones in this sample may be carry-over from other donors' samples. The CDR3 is CASYGKREGQETQYF. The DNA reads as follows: TGTGCCAGCTACGGGAAACGGGAGGGCCAAGAGACCCAGTACTTC.